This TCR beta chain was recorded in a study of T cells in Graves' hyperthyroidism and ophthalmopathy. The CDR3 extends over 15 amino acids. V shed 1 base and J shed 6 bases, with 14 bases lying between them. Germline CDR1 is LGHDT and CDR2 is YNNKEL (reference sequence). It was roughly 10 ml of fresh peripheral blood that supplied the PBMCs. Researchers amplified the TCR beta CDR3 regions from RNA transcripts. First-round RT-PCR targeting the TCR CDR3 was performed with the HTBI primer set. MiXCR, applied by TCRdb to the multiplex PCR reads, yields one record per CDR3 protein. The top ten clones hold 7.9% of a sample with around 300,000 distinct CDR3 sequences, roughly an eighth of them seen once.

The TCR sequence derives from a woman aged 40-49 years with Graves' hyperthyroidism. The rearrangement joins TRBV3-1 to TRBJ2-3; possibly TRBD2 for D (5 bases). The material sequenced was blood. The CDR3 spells CASSQGRGLRDTQYF. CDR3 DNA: TGTGCCAGCAGCCAAGGGCGAGGACTTCGGGATACGCAGTATTTT.